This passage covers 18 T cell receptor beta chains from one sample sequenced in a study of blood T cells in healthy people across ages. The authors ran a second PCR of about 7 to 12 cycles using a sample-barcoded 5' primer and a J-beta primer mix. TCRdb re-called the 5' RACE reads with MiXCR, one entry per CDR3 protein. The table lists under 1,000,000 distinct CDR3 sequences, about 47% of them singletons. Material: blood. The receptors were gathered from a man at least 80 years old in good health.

In DNA, the CDR3 is TGTGCCACCAGTGATCCCTGGACTAGCCTGTCCTCCTACAATGAGCAGTTCTTC. This gives the protein CATSDPWTSLSSYNEQFF. The V and J genes are TRBV24-1 and TRBJ2-1, with 8 bases matching TRBD2. Germline values: CDR1 KGHDR, CDR2 SFDVKD. Trimming at V came to 3 bases and at J to 0 bases, leaving 9 bases not matched to a gene. The CDR3 loop spans 18 amino acids.

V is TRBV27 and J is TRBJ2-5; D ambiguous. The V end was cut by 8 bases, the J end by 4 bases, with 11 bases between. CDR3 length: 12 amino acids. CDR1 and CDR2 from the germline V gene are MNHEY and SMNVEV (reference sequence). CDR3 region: CASRHLRETQYF. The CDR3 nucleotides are TGTGCCAGCCGTCACCTACGAGAGACCCAGTACTTC.

The CDR3 nucleotides read TGCAGTGCTAGAAGGGCCAGGGGGCTGTCAGATACGCAGTATTTT. This translates into CSARRARGLSDTQYF. The chain is built from TRBV20-1 and TRBJ2-3; 8 bases are a match to TRBD1. Germline CDR1 is DFQATT and CDR2 is SNEGSKA (reference sequence). V shed 2 bases and J 4 bases; nucleotides not matched to a gene: 8. The CDR3 is made up of 15 amino acids.

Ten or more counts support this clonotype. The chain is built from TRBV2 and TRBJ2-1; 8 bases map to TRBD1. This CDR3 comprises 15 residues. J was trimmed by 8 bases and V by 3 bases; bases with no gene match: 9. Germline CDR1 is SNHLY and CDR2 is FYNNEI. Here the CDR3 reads CASSDRTGNSYEQFF. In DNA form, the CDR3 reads TGTGCCAGCAGTGATAGGACAGGGAATAGCTATGAGCAGTTCTTC.

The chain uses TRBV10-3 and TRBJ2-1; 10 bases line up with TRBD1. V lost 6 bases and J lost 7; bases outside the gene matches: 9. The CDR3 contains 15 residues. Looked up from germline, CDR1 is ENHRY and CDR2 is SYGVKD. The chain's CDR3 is CAIRADRGRLNEQFF. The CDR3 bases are TGTGCCATCAGAGCCGACAGGGGGCGCTTGAATGAGCAGTTCTTC.

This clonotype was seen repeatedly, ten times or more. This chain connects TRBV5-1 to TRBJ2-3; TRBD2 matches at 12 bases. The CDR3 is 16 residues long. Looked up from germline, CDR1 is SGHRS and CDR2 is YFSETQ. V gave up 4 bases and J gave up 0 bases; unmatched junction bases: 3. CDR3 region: CASSTSGRPSTDTQYF. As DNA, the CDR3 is TGCGCCAGCAGCACTAGCGGGAGGCCTAGCACAGATACGCAGTATTTT.

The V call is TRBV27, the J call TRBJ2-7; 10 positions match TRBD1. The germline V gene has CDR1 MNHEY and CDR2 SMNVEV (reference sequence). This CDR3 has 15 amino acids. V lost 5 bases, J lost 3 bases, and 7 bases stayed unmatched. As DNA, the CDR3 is TGTGCCAGCAGTCAAAGACAGGGGGCCCACTACGAGCAGTACTTC. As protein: CASSQRQGAHYEQYF.

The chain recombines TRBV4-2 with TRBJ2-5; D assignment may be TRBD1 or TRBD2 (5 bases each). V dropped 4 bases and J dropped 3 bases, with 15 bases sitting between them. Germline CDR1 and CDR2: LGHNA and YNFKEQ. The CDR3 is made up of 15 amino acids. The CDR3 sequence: CASSLGDGGEETQYF. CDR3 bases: TGTGCCAGCAGCCTTGGGGACGGTGGGGAAGAGACCCAGTACTTC.

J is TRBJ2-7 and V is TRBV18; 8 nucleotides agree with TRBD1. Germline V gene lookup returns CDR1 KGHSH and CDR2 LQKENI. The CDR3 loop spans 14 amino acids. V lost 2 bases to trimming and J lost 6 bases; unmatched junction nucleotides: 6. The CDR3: CASSPGTGFREQYF. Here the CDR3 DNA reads TGTGCCAGCTCACCAGGGACAGGTTTTCGCGAGCAGTACTTC.

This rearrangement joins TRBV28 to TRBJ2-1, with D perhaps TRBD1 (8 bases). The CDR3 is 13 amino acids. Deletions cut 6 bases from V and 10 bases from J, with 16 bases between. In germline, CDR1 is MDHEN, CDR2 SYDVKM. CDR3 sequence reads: CASRTQGGKEQFF. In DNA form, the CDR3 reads TGTGCCAGCAGGACACAGGGGGGGAAAGAGCAGTTCTTC.

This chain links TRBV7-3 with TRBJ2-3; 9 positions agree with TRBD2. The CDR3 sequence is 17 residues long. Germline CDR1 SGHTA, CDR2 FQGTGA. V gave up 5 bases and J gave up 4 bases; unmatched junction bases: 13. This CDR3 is CASSQEVPTSGADTQYF. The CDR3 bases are TGTGCCAGCAGCCAAGAGGTTCCGACTAGCGGCGCAGATACGCAGTATTTT.

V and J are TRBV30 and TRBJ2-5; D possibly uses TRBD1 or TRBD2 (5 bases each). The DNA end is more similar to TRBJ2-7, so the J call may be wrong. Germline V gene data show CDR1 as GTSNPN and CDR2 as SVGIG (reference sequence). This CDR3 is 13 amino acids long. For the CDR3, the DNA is TGTGCCTGGAGTGTAATCGGGGCTCACGAGCAGTACTTC. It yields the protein CAWSVIGAHEQYF.

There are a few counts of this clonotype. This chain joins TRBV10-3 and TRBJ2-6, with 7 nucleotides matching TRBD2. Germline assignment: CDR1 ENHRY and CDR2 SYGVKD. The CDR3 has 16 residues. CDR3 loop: CAGGRGAVSGANVLTF. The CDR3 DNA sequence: TGTGCGGGCGGGAGAGGGGCTGTCTCTGGGGCCAACGTCCTGACTTTC.

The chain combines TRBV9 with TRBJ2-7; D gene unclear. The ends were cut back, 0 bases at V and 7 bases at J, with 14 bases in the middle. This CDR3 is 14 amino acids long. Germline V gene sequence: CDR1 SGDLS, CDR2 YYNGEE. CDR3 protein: CASSVDWAKGEQYF. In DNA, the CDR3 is TGTGCCAGCAGCGTAGACTGGGCTAAGGGTGAGCAGTACTTC.

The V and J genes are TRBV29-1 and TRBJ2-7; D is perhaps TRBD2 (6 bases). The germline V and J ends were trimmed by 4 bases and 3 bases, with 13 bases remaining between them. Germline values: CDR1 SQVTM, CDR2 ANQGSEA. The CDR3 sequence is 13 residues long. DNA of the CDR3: TGCAGCGTTGGTGTGTTGGGACTCTACGAGCAGTACTTC. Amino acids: CSVGVLGLYEQYF.

CDR3 residues: CASSSSRGGGLLSTVADTQYF. The CDR3 bases are TGCGCCAGCAGCTCATCTAGGGGGGGAGGGCTCCTCTCCACCGTCGCAGATACGCAGTATTTT. The chain links TRBV5-1 to TRBJ2-3; TRBD2 might be the D (7 bases). Trimming stripped 3 bases from V and 4 bases from J, with 33 bases between. The CDR3 consists of 21 residues. The V gene's germline CDR1 is SGHRS and CDR2 YFSETQ.

The CDR3, as DNA: TGTGCCAGCAGCGCATTAGGGGGTTCTGGAAACACCATATATTTT. This encodes CASSALGGSGNTIYF. The chain uses TRBV9 and TRBJ1-3; D is perhaps TRBD1 (6 bases). CDR3 length equals 15 residues. Looked up from germline, CDR1 is SGDLS and CDR2 is YYNGEE. Trimming left V 3 bases short and J 1 base short, with 11 bases between.

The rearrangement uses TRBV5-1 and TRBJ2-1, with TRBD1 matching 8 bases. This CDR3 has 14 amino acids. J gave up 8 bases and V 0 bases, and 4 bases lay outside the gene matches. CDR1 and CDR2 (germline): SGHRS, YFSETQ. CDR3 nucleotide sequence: TGCGCCAGCAGCTTGGAGGACAGGGTGGATGAGCAGTTCTTC. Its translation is CASSLEDRVDEQFF.